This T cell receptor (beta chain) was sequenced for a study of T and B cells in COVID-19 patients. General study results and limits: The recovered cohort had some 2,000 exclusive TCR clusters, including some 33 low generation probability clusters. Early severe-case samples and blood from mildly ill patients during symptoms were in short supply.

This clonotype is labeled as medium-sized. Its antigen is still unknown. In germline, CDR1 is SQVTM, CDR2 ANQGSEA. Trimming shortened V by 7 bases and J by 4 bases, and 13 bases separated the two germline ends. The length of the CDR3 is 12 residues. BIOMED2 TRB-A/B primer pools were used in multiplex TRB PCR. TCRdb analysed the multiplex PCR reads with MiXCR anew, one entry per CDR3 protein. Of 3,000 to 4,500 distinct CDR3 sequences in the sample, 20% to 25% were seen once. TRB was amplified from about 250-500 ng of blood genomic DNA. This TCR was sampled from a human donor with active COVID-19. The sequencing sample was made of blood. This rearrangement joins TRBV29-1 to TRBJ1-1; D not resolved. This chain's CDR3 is CSAGVRTTEAFF. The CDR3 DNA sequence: TGCAGCGCCGGGGTCAGAACCACTGAAGCTTTCTTT.